This is a list of T cell receptor beta chains from one sample in a study of CD8+CD57+ T cells in acquired aplastic anemia. TCRdb analysed the reads with MiXCR anew, one entry per CDR3 protein. The sample contains around 64,000 distinct CDR3 sequences, 45% to 70% of which appear only once. Specimen: sorted CD4+, CD8+, or CD8+CD57+ T cells (not recorded which) from PBMCs. The receptors originated from a human donor in good health, serving as a control. Each CDR3 is given with its conserved first and last residue. A D gene is named only where the DNA matches it firmly. Size is omitted from some rows. Given values are once, few, many or a class for expanded clones.

clone_size: medium-sized
d_call: TRBD2
j_call: TRBJ2-3
v_call: TRBV19
cdr3_nt: TGTGCCAGTAGTACAACGGGAGGCCTTGAGGATACGCAGTATTTT
cdr3_aa: CASSTTGGLEDTQYF

clone_size: medium-sized
d_call: NA
j_call: TRBJ1-2
v_call: TRBV2
cdr3_nt: TGTGCCAGCAGTGTTGGGAACACCTATGGCTACACCTTC
cdr3_aa: CASSVGNTYGYTF

clone_size: NA
d_call: TRBD2
j_call: TRBJ2-5
v_call: TRBV15
cdr3_nt: TGTGCCACCAGCAGGCCAAGCGGGGGGGCCTTACAAGAGACCCAGTACTTC
cdr3_aa: CATSRPSGGALQETQYF

clone_size: NA
d_call: NA
j_call: TRBJ1-4
v_call: TRBV19
cdr3_nt: TGTGCCAGTACGAGGCGGGGGGGTTTTAGCGAAAAACTGTTTTTT
cdr3_aa: CASTRRGGFSEKLFF

clone_size: NA
d_call: NA
j_call: TRBJ2-1
v_call: TRBV2
cdr3_nt: TGTGCCAGCAGTCATAGGGACGCGGCTCGTTACAATGAGCAGTTCTTC
cdr3_aa: CASSHRDAARYNEQFF

clone_size: NA
d_call: NA
j_call: TRBJ2-7
v_call: TRBV15
cdr3_nt: TGTGCCACCAGCAGAGAAATTGGACAGCTCTCCTACGAGCAGTACTTC
cdr3_aa: CATSREIGQLSYEQYF

clone_size: NA
d_call: TRBD1
j_call: TRBJ1-4
v_call: TRBV11-2
cdr3_nt: TGTGCCAGCAGCTCAATCGACAGGGGGCGCAGGGAAAAACTGTTTTTT
cdr3_aa: CASSSIDRGRREKLFF

clone_size: NA
d_call: NA
j_call: TRBJ2-3
v_call: TRBV30
cdr3_nt: TGTGCCTGGAGGGGACCTACAACTAGCACAGATACGCAGTATTTT
cdr3_aa: CAWRGPTTSTDTQYF

clone_size: NA
d_call: NA
j_call: TRBJ2-1
v_call: TRBV19
cdr3_nt: TGTGCCAGTAGTATTTCGGAAGTCAATGAGCAGTTCTTC
cdr3_aa: CASSISEVNEQFF

clone_size: medium-sized
d_call: NA
j_call: TRBJ1-2
v_call: TRBV25-1
cdr3_nt: TGTGCCAGCAGTGAATTCTGGGGGGATGGTGGCTACACCTTC
cdr3_aa: CASSEFWGDGGYTF

clone_size: NA
d_call: NA
j_call: TRBJ1-4
v_call: TRBV29-1
cdr3_nt: TGCAGCGTTGATCGGCAGGGGTCCTATAATGAAAAACTGTTTTTT
cdr3_aa: CSVDRQGSYNEKLFF

clone_size: many
d_call: TRBD2
j_call: TRBJ2-2
v_call: TRBV9
cdr3_nt: TGTGCCAGCAGCGTTCACACAGGGACTAGCGGCACCGGGGAGCTGTTTTTT
cdr3_aa: CASSVHTGTSGTGELFF

clone_size: few
d_call: TRBD2
j_call: TRBJ2-1
v_call: TRBV24-1
cdr3_nt: TGTGCCACCAGGACTAGCGGGAGCGCTTACTCCTACAATGAGCAGTTCTTC
cdr3_aa: CATRTSGSAYSYNEQFF

clone_size: NA
d_call: TRBD2
j_call: TRBJ2-1
v_call: TRBV10-2
cdr3_nt: TGCGCCAGCGCCCTCCCTAGCGGGGCCCTCTACAATGAGCAGTTCTTC
cdr3_aa: CASALPSGALYNEQFF

clone_size: many
d_call: NA
j_call: TRBJ1-5
v_call: TRBV28
cdr3_nt: TGTGCCAGCAAACAGGGAACCAATCAGCCCCAGCATTTT
cdr3_aa: CASKQGTNQPQHF

clone_size: NA
d_call: TRBD1
j_call: TRBJ1-5
v_call: TRBV19
cdr3_nt: TGTGCCAGTAGTGGAACAGGGGGCAGCGATCAGCCCCAGCATTTT
cdr3_aa: CASSGTGGSDQPQHF

clone_size: NA
d_call: NA
j_call: TRBJ1-4
v_call: TRBV25-1
cdr3_nt: TGTGCCAGCAGTGTGGGTAAGTCCACTGAAAAACTGTTTTTT
cdr3_aa: CASSVGKSTEKLFF

clone_size: NA
d_call: TRBD1
j_call: TRBJ1-6
v_call: TRBV9
cdr3_nt: TGTGCCAGCAGCCGGGACAGCCTGGCCCTATTTAATAATTCACCCCTCCACTTT
cdr3_aa: CASSRDSLALFNNSPLHF

clone_size: many
d_call: NA
j_call: TRBJ1-1
v_call: TRBV19
cdr3_nt: TGTGCCAGTAGCAGTACTCTCAGTAAACGAGGCACTGAAGCTTTCTTT
cdr3_aa: CASSSTLSKRGTEAFF

clone_size: NA
d_call: NA
j_call: TRBJ1-2
v_call: TRBV12-3/TRBV12-4
cdr3_nt: TGTGCCAGCACCCTTTTTGGGGGGGCGGGTGTGGGCTACACCTTC
cdr3_aa: CASTLFGGAGVGYTF

clone_size: NA
d_call: TRBD1
j_call: TRBJ2-6
v_call: TRBV2
cdr3_nt: TGTGCCAGCAGTGGGGACAGGGCTGGGGCCAACGTCCTGACTTTC
cdr3_aa: CASSGDRAGANVLTF

clone_size: many
d_call: NA
j_call: TRBJ2-7
v_call: TRBV20-1
cdr3_nt: TGCAGTGCTCCGAGTTCCAGGGTCGCCTACGAGCAGTACTTC
cdr3_aa: CSAPSSRVAYEQYF

clone_size: NA
d_call: NA
j_call: TRBJ1-2
v_call: TRBV7-2
cdr3_nt: TGTGCCAGCAGCTTAACGGGGGGCAGTTCCCTCTATGACTACACCTTC
cdr3_aa: CASSLTGGSSLYDYTF

clone_size: NA
d_call: NA
j_call: TRBJ2-2
v_call: TRBV19
cdr3_nt: TGTGCCAGTACCGGAATCGGGGCGATCGGGGAGCTGTTTTTT
cdr3_aa: CASTGIGAIGELFF

clone_size: few
d_call: TRBD2
j_call: TRBJ2-2
v_call: TRBV3-1
cdr3_nt: TGTGCCAGCAGCCAAGCCATAGGGGGGACTAGAGGGGACACCGGGGAGCTGTTTTTT
cdr3_aa: CASSQAIGGTRGDTGELFF

clone_size: many
d_call: NA
j_call: TRBJ1-1
v_call: TRBV6-5
cdr3_nt: TGTGCCAGCACTTCCAGGACAGAGACTGAAGCTTTCTTT
cdr3_aa: CASTSRTETEAFF

clone_size: many
d_call: NA
j_call: TRBJ1-4
v_call: TRBV4-2
cdr3_nt: TGTGCCAGCAGCCGAAAAACGGACAGTCCTAATGAAAAACTGTTTTTT
cdr3_aa: CASSRKTDSPNEKLFF

clone_size: NA
d_call: TRBD2
j_call: TRBJ2-7
v_call: TRBV15
cdr3_nt: TGTGCCACCAGCAGACCCCAGCGGGGGACCGAGCAGTACTTC
cdr3_aa: CATSRPQRGTEQYF

clone_size: medium-sized
d_call: NA
j_call: TRBJ1-1
v_call: TRBV29-1
cdr3_nt: TGCAGCGTGGCTCCGGGGCAACACCGTGAAGCTTTCTTT
cdr3_aa: CSVAPGQHREAFF

clone_size: many
d_call: TRBD2
j_call: TRBJ2-7
v_call: TRBV7-2
cdr3_nt: TGTGCCAGCAGCCCCCGGACTAGCGGGACCCGCTCCTACGAGCAGTACTTC
cdr3_aa: CASSPRTSGTRSYEQYF

clone_size: NA
d_call: NA
j_call: TRBJ2-5
v_call: TRBV25-1
cdr3_nt: TGTGCCACCAGTGATTCGCCGAGCGCGACCCAGTACTTC
cdr3_aa: CATSDSPSATQYF

clone_size: NA
d_call: TRBD1
j_call: TRBJ1-4
v_call: TRBV11-1
cdr3_nt: TGTGCCAGCAGCTCCGACAGGGGACCAACTAATGAAAAACTGTTTTTT
cdr3_aa: CASSSDRGPTNEKLFF

clone_size: NA
d_call: NA
j_call: TRBJ2-7
v_call: TRBV7-3
cdr3_nt: TGTGCCAGCAGCATAAGGGGGAGGGACTCCTACGAGCAGTACTTC
cdr3_aa: CASSIRGRDSYEQYF

clone_size: many
d_call: TRBD1
j_call: TRBJ2-1
v_call: TRBV15
cdr3_nt: TGTGCCACCAGCAGAGGAACCCGGGACAGGGGTTACAATGAGCAGTTCTTC
cdr3_aa: CATSRGTRDRGYNEQFF

clone_size: NA
d_call: TRBD1
j_call: TRBJ2-1
v_call: TRBV6-5
cdr3_nt: TGTGCCAGCAGTTCAACAGGGGGCAATGAGCAGTTCTTC
cdr3_aa: CASSSTGGNEQFF

clone_size: NA
d_call: NA
j_call: TRBJ2-5
v_call: TRBV2
cdr3_nt: TGTGCCAGCAGCATCTCATGGGCCCAGTACTTC
cdr3_aa: CASSISWAQYF

clone_size: once
d_call: NA
j_call: TRBJ2-7
v_call: TRBV19
cdr3_nt: TGTGCCAGCAGCGCCGAGACAGGGAGGTACGAGCAGTACTTC
cdr3_aa: CASSAETGRYEQYF

clone_size: NA
d_call: TRBD1
j_call: TRBJ2-1
v_call: TRBV11-2
cdr3_nt: TGTGCCAGCAGCCCGAGGACAGGGGTCGGGAATGAGCAGTTCTTC
cdr3_aa: CASSPRTGVGNEQFF

clone_size: NA
d_call: TRBD2
j_call: TRBJ2-3
v_call: TRBV12-3/TRBV12-4
cdr3_nt: TGTGCCAGCAGTAGCGGGAGAACAGATACGCAGTATTTT
cdr3_aa: CASSSGRTDTQYF

clone_size: NA
d_call: TRBD2
j_call: TRBJ2-7
v_call: TRBV7-6
cdr3_nt: TGTGCCAGCAGCCCGGGACTAGTCTACGAGCAGTACTTC
cdr3_aa: CASSPGLVYEQYF

clone_size: many
d_call: NA
j_call: TRBJ2-1
v_call: TRBV7-6
cdr3_nt: TGTGCCAGCAGCTTAGAAACCACTAGAGTCTCCAATGAGCAGTTCTTC
cdr3_aa: CASSLETTRVSNEQFF

clone_size: NA
d_call: NA
j_call: TRBJ2-5
v_call: TRBV19
cdr3_nt: TGTGCCAGCAGCCCACAGGGGGGGGATGGAGAGACCCAGTACTTC
cdr3_aa: CASSPQGGDGETQYF